This T cell receptor (beta chain) was captured by sequencing in a study of OX40 agonist ivuxolimab in advanced cancers. For the study at large: Patients treated during dose escalation were battling hepatocellular carcinoma, melanoma, renal cell or head and neck cancer. Study results and caveats: More expanded clones were seen, on average, in CD8+ T cells than in CD4+.

Method: immunoSEQ multiplex PCR; TCRdb's copy keeps in-frame clones and lacks some. The table includes about 42,000 clones, approximately 86% detected once. Details on this clone: Its antigen is not known.

Germline assignment: CDR1 SGHRS and CDR2 YFSETQ. The CDR3 is made up of 18 amino acids. The J segment lost 0 bases and the V segment lost 3 bases, leaving 13 bases of the junction unmatched. Anyone with autoimmune disease history or systemic immunosuppression was excluded. Patients had blood sampled at baseline and again on cycle 4 day 1 and cycle 7 day 1. The source of this sequence is an adult with an advanced solid tumor such as melanoma, head and neck, liver or kidney cancer. The sample was CD4+ or CD8+ T cells sorted from blood, taken in a trial of the OX40 agonist ivuxolimab. The genes are TRBV5-1 and TRBJ2-7; 9 bases are a match to TRBD1. The CDR3 protein is CASSSLILDRGASYEQYF. The CDR3 nucleotides are TGCGCCAGCAGCTCTCTCATACTAGACAGGGGGGCCTCCTACGAGCAGTACTTC.